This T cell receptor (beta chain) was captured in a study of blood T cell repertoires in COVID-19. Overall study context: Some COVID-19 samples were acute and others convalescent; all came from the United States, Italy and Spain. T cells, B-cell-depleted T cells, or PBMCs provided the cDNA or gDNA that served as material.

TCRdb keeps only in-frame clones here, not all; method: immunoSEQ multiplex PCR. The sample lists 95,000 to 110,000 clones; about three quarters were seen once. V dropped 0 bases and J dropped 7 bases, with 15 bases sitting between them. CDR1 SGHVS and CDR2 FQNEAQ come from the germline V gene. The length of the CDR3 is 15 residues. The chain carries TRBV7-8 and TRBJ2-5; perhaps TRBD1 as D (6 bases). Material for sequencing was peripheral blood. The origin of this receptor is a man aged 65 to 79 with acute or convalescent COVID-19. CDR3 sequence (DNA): TGTGCCAGCAGCTTAGCCCAGGACAGATTCGGGACCCAGTACTTC. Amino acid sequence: CASSLAQDRFGTQYF.